The sequence of this T cell receptor beta chain was determined in a study of T cells after yellow fever vaccination. General observations from the study: Abundant clonotypes (contaminants from the bulk population) could be present in FACS-sorted repertoires. The secondary response peaked faster, at day 5 versus 15, but was weaker. Most clones from primary vaccination were detected again post-booster (about 95% CD4, more than 85% CD8).

They built TCR cDNA with 5'RACE template switching, a step that put in a universal primer site and UMIs. A single record per CDR3 protein comes from TCRdb applying MiXCR to the 5' RACE reads. The sample holds approximately 240,000 distinct CDR3 sequences, over 3% seen once. This clonotype was seen ten or more times. Its antigen is undetermined. With 7 bases removed from V and 0 bases from J, the gap between germline ends came to 9 bases. Looked up from germline, CDR1 is SNHLY and CDR2 is FYNNEI. There are 13 residues in the CDR3. The specimen comprised PBMCs, sampled 15 days after the yellow fever booster vaccination. This TCR derives from a man younger than 35 who received the YFV17D yellow fever vaccine. The chain recombines TRBV2 with TRBJ1-1, with D possibly matching TRBD1 (5 bases). CDR3 residues: CASNTGVNTEAFF. In DNA form, the CDR3 reads TGTGCCAGCAACACAGGTGTGAACACTGAAGCTTTCTTT. The variable domain in full, with the rest retrieved from reference TRBV2 and TRBJ1-1, is EPEVTQTPSHQVTQMGQEVILRCVPISNHLYFYWYRQILGQKVEFLVSFYNNEISEKSEIFDDQFSVERPDGSNFTLKIRSTKLEDSAMYFCASNTGVNTEAFFGQGTRLTVV.